The clone carrying this T cell receptor beta chain was seen only once. Its specificity is unknown. This specimen belongs to a study of blood T cells in healthy people across ages. General study findings and limits: Donors of long life had a larger count of naive CD4+ cells and greater diversity than aged donors. The lack of PBMC sorting stopped any conclusive naive versus antigen-experienced comparison.

With a J-beta primer mix and a sample-barcoded 5' primer, a second PCR ran roughly 6 to 12 cycles. Every sample produced at least 2.5 million CDR3-containing paired-end reads. Via MiXCR, TCRdb re-called the 5' RACE reads, giving one row per CDR3 protein. The sample has about 780,000 distinct CDR3 sequences, 46% seen once. V lost 1 base to trimming and J lost 2 bases, with 16 bases between them. The CDR3 runs to 16 residues. Germline lookup yields CDR1 GTSNPN and CDR2 SVGIG (reference sequence). The donors, aged about 6 to 100, were healthy Caucasians from Russia. The sequence derives from an elderly man in good health. J is TRBJ2-3 and V is TRBV30; possible D gene TRBD1, 6 bases. The sequenced sample was blood. CDR3 sequence: CAWSGPGQTTTDTQYF. CDR3 sequence (DNA): TGTGCCTGGAGTGGTCCAGGACAGACGACCACAGATACGCAGTATTTT.